This T cell receptor (beta chain) was identified in a study of blood T cell repertoires in COVID-19. Sequencing used immunoSEQ multiplex PCR; TCRdb keeps in-frame clones, though not all of them. This sample has fewer than 200,000 clones, with 70% to 90% found just once. Germline V gene lookup returns CDR1 SGHDT and CDR2 YYEEEE. The V end lost 6 bases, the J end lost 0 bases, and 9 bases lay between the germline ends. The CDR3 totals 13 residues. The TCR comes from a man between 35 and 55 years old who had recovered from COVID-19. Sequencing used peripheral blood. The rearrangement uses TRBV5-6 and TRBJ1-2; D ambiguous. As DNA, the CDR3 is TGTGCCAGCACCAACAGCCCTAACTATGGCTACACCTTC. Its protein product is CASTNSPNYGYTF.